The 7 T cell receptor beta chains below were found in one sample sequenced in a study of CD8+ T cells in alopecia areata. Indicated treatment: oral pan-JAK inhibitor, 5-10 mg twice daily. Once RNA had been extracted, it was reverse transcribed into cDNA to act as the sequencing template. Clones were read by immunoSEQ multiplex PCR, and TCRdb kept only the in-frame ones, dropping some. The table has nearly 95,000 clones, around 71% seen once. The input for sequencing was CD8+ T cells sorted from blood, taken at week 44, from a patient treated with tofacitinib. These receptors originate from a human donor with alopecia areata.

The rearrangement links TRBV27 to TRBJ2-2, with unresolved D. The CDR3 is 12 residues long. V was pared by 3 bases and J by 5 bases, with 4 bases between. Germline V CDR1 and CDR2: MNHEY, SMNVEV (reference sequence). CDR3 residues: CASSFGTGELFF. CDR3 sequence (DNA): TGTGCCAGCAGTTTCGGGACCGGGGAGCTGTTTTTT.

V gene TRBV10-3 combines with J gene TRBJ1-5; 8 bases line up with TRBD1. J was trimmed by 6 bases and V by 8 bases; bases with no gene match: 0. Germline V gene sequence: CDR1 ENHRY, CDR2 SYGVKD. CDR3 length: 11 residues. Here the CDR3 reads CAIGQGQPQHF. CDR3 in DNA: TGTGCCATCGGACAGGGTCAGCCCCAGCATTTT.

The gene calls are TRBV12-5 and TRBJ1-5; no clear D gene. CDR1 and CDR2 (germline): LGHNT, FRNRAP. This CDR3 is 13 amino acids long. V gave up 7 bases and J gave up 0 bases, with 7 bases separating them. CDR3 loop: CASAQNSNQPQHF. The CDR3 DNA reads TGTGCTAGTGCCCAGAATAGCAATCAGCCCCAGCATTTT. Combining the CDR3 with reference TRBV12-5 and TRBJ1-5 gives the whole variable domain DARVTQTPRHKVTEMGQEVTMRCQPILGHNTVFWYRQTMMQGLELLAYFRNRAPLDDSGMPKDRFSAEMPDATLATLKIQPSEPRDSAVYFCASAQNSNQPQHFGDGTRLSIL.

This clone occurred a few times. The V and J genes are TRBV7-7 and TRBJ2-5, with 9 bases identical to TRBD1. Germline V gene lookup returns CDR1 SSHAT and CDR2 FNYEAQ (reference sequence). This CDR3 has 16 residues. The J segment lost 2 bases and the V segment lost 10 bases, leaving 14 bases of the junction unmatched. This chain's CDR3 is CATHRLWDREQETQYF. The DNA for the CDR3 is TGTGCCACCCACCGATTATGGGACAGGGAACAAGAGACCCAGTACTTC.

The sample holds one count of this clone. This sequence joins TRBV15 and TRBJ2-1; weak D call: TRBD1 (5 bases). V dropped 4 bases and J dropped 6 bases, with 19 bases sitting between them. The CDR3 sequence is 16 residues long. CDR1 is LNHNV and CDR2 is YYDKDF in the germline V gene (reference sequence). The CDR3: CATSISSGYTGNEQFF. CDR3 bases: TGTGCCACCAGCATAAGTTCAGGGTATACTGGCAATGAGCAGTTCTTC.

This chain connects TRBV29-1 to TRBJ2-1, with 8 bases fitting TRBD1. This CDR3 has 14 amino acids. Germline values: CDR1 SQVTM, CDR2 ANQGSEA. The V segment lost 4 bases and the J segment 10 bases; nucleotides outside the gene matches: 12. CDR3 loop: CSVGAAGGKSEQFF. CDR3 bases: TGCAGCGTTGGCGCGGCAGGGGGCAAGTCGGAGCAGTTCTTC.

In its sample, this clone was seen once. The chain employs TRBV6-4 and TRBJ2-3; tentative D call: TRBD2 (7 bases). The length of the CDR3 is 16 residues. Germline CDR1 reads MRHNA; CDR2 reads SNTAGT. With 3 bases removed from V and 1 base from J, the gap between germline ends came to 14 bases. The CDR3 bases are TGTGCCAGCAGTGAGGAGGGGGGGCAGGGCACAGATACGCAGTATTTT. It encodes CASSEEGGQGTDTQYF.